This entry describes one T cell receptor (beta chain). Antigen: not known. TCRdb processed the 5' RACE reads anew with MiXCR; each CDR3 protein has one entry. The sample lists roughly 180,000 distinct CDR3 sequences, roughly 13% seen once, with approximately 16% in the top ten. The V gene's germline CDR1 is MNHNS and CDR2 SASEGT. Trimming stripped 1 base from V and 0 bases from J, with 13 bases between. This CDR3 has 17 amino acids. This specimen comes from a study of CD8 T cells in ankylosing spondylitis. Broader study findings: Within ankylosing spondylitis blood, a TCR beta motif made up of eight or nine highly homologous variants appeared to be characteristic. Disease-linked clones had a CD8+ phenotype and relatively low frequency in peripheral blood.

Input material: blood, either unsorted or a sorted T cell fraction (not recorded which). The sequence came from a male donor with ankylosing spondylitis or in good health (not recorded which). The chain uses TRBV6-1 and TRBJ2-1, with TRBD2 as a possible D gene (6 bases). The CDR3 loop reads CASSEEPGVSSYNEQFF. For the CDR3, the DNA is TGTGCCAGCAGTGAAGAACCGGGGGTAAGCTCCTACAATGAGCAGTTCTTC.